The 25 T cell receptor beta chains listed next were all sequenced from one sample in a study of cytomegalovirus exposure and HLA in healthy donors. The data were produced by immunoSEQ multiplex PCR, yet TCRdb's version contains in-frame clones alone and is incomplete. The data hold 120,000 to 150,000 clones, with roughly nine tenths observed a single time. The source material was PBMCs. Receptor source: a man in his late teens or twenties in good health and CMV-seronegative.

The chain uses TRBV9 and TRBJ2-3, with D possibly being TRBD1 (6 bases). Per the germline V gene, CDR1 is SGDLS and CDR2 is YYNGEE. The CDR3 contains 16 residues. Deletions cut 4 bases from V and 1 base from J, with 16 bases between. CDR3 DNA: TGTGCCAGCAGCTCCCGGCACAGGGACGGCACAGATACGCAGTATTTT. It codes for CASSSRHRDGTDTQYF.

The CDR3 DNA reads as TGTGCCAGCAGCCGCGCAGGCGCCTACTCCGAGGAGCTGTTTTTT. Its translation: CASSRAGAYSEELFF. The chain couples TRBV5-4 to TRBJ2-2; D unclear. The germline V gene encodes CDR1 SGHNT and CDR2 YYREEE (reference sequence). Trimming removed 4 bases from V and 10 bases from J, with 20 bases in between. CDR3 length: 15 amino acids. Filled out from reference TRBV5-4 and TRBJ2-2, the complete variable domain reads ETGVTQSPTHLIKTRGQQVTLRCSSQSGHNTVSWYQQALGQGPQFIFQYYREEENGRGNFPPRFSGLQFPNYSSELNVNALELDDSALYLCASSRAGAYSEELFFGEGSRLTVL.

The chain couples TRBV23-1 to TRBJ2-7; a weak D match, TRBD2 (5 bases). TRBV23-1 is an ORF; its function is uncertain. With 4 bases removed from V and 2 bases from J, the gap between germline ends came to 15 bases. This CDR3 region has 15 residues. The CDR3 protein is CASSPPTLEAYEQYV. CDR3 nucleotides: TGCGCCAGCAGTCCTCCGACACTGGAGGCCTACGAGCAGTACGTC.

The rearrangement links TRBV4-1 to TRBJ2-5, with 9 bases fitting TRBD1. The length of the CDR3 is 15 residues. V lost 1 base to trimming and J lost 5 bases; unmatched junction nucleotides: 5. Germline V CDR1 and CDR2: MGHRA, YSYEKL. The chain's CDR3 is CASSQGTGERETQYF. CDR3 in DNA: TGCGCCAGCAGCCAAGGGACAGGGGAAAGGGAGACCCAGTACTTC.

V and J are TRBV19 and TRBJ2-2, with 9 bases lining up with TRBD1. Germline V gives CDR1 LNHDA, CDR2 SQIVND (reference sequence). Germline trimming cut 3 bases from V and 6 bases from J; bases unmatched to any gene: 14. CDR3 length: 18 amino acids. Written as DNA, the CDR3 is TGTGCCAGTAGTATGGGCGGACAGGGGCGCCCAAGGGCCGGGGAGCTGTTTTTT. Encoded protein: CASSMGGQGRPRAGELFF.

This clone was seen more than once but under ten times. The chain recombines TRBV29-1 with TRBJ1-2; TRBD1 agrees at 10 bases. Germline CDR1 is SQVTM and CDR2 is ANQGSEA. J gave up 4 bases and V 0 bases, and 5 bases lay outside the gene matches. CDR3 length equals 15 residues. CDR3 DNA sequence: TGCAGCGTTGAAGAGCTCGGGACAGGGGCCTATGGCTACACCTTC. It codes for CSVEELGTGAYGYTF. The full variable domain, with the rest looked up from reference TRBV29-1 and TRBJ1-2, is SAVISQKPSRDICQRGTSLTIQCQVDSQVTMMFWYRQQPGQSLTLIATANQGSEATYESGFVIDKFPISRPNLTFSTLTVSNMSPEDSSIYLCSVEELGTGAYGYTFGSGTRLTVV.

The rearrangement uses TRBV19 and TRBJ2-3, with 8 bases lining up with TRBD2. With 7 bases clipped from V and 2 bases from J, the junction kept 8 bases outside the gene matches. The CDR3 consists of 15 residues. The V gene's germline CDR1 is LNHDA and CDR2 SQIVND (reference sequence). The CDR3 is CASTLGLAYTDTQYF. The CDR3 DNA reads TGTGCCAGTACCCTCGGACTAGCCTACACAGATACGCAGTATTTT.

The chain recombines TRBV14 with TRBJ2-5; 10 bases align to TRBD2. The CDR3 has 15 residues. The V gene end was trimmed by 3 bases and the J gene end by 5 bases; junction bases not matched to a gene: 6. CDR1 SGHDN and CDR2 FVKESK come from the germline V gene. The CDR3 DNA sequence: TGTGCCAGCAGCCAGTTAGCGGGAGGTGGTGAGACCCAGTACTTC. This translates into CASSQLAGGGETQYF. Together with reference TRBV14 and TRBJ2-5, the CDR3 gives the full variable domain: EAGVTQFPSHSVIEKGQTVTLRCDPISGHDNLYWYRRVMGKEIKFLLHFVKESKQDESGMPNNRFLAERTGGTYSTLKVQPAELEDSGVYFCASSQLAGGGETQYFGPGTRLLVL.

V usage is TRBV19 and J usage is TRBJ2-3; 14 bases are a match to TRBD2. V was pared by 7 bases and J by 4 bases, with 7 bases of the junction left unmatched. The CDR3 is made up of 16 amino acids. Germline values: CDR1 LNHDA, CDR2 SQIVND (reference sequence). The CDR3 region has the DNA TGTGCCAGTACCCTCGGACTAGCGGGAGGCCCAGATACGCAGTATTTT. Translating gives CASTLGLAGGPDTQYF.

The CDR3, as DNA: TGTGCCAGCACCCTGGTCACCAGTAGCGGGCCCCAGCATTTT. It yields the protein CASTLVTSSGPQHF. The J gene is TRBJ1-5, the V gene TRBV28, with D unclear. The V end was cut by 7 bases, the J end by 9 bases, with 19 bases between. The V gene's germline CDR1 is MDHEN and CDR2 SYDVKM. CDR3 length equals 14 residues. Full variable domain (rest looked up from reference TRBV28 and TRBJ1-5): DVKVTQSSRYLVKRTGEKVFLECVQDMDHENMFWYRQDPGLGLRLIYFSYDVKMKEKGDIPEGYSVSREKKERFSLILESASTNQTSMYLCASTLVTSSGPQHFGDGTRLSIL.

This clone was observed a few times. This chain links TRBV30 with TRBJ1-6; no definite D call. Germline-derived CDR1 and CDR2 are GTSNPN and SVGIG (reference sequence). V was trimmed by 8 bases and J by 0 bases, leaving 8 bases between them. The CDR3 totals 13 residues. CDR3 amino acids: CAGGSSYNSPLHF. The CDR3 bases are TGTGCCGGAGGAAGCTCCTATAATTCACCCCTCCACTTT.

This rearrangement joins TRBV5-6 to TRBJ1-1, with TRBD1 matching over 7 bases. Germline assignment: CDR1 SGHDT and CDR2 YYEEEE. CDR3 length: 14 amino acids. The J segment lost 1 base and the V segment lost 4 bases, leaving 4 bases of the junction unmatched. This chain's CDR3 is CASSGRDRNTEAFF. In nucleotides, the CDR3 is TGTGCCAGCAGCGGCCGGGACAGGAACACTGAAGCTTTCTTT.

The V and J genes are TRBV7-6 and TRBJ2-1, with TRBD1 matching over 11 bases. The CDR3 is 15 amino acids. Trimming took 5 bases from V and 6 from J; bases not matched to a gene: 6. Germline-derived CDR1 and CDR2 are SGHVS and FNYEAQ. The CDR3 reads CASSPDRGLVNEQFF. CDR3 bases: TGTGCCAGCAGCCCGGACAGGGGGCTGGTCAATGAGCAGTTCTTC.

CDR3 DNA sequence: TGTGCCAGCAGCGTGACAGGGGGCAATCAGCCCCAGCATTTT. Translated: CASSVTGGNQPQHF. V usage is TRBV9 and J usage is TRBJ1-5; 8 bases agree with TRBD1. Germline CDR1 SGDLS, CDR2 YYNGEE. The CDR3 is made up of 14 amino acids. V lost 2 bases and J lost 2; bases outside the gene matches: 0. The variable domain in full, completed from reference TRBV9 and TRBJ1-5, reads DSGVTQTPKHLITATGQRVTLRCSPRSGDLSVYWYQQSLDQGLQFLIQYYNGEERAKGNILERFSAQQFPDLHSELNLSSLELGDSALYFCASSVTGGNQPQHFGDGTRLSIL.

The chain recombines TRBV5-1 with TRBJ2-3; D is unclear. Trimming took off 7 bases at V and 0 bases at J, with 6 bases between the two ends. This CDR3 is built from 12 residues. Germline V gives CDR1 SGHRS, CDR2 YFSETQ. CDR3 bases: TGCGCCAGCGCGAGGAGCACAGATACGCAGTATTTT. Translating gives CASARSTDTQYF.

The gene calls are TRBV13 and TRBJ2-1; D ambiguous. Germline V gives CDR1 PRHDT, CDR2 FYEKMQ (reference sequence). Trimming cost V 3 bases and J 4 bases, with 4 bases left between them. The CDR3 length is 12 residues. The CDR3 protein is CASSLRYNEQFF. The CDR3 bases are TGTGCCAGCAGCTTGCGTTACAATGAGCAGTTCTTC.

The V call is TRBV27, the J call TRBJ2-2; 8 bases agree with TRBD2. J gave up 7 bases and V 0 bases, and 10 bases lay outside the gene matches. The CDR3 covers 17 residues. Germline CDR1 is MNHEY and CDR2 is SMNVEV (reference sequence). CDR3 coding DNA: TGTGCCAGCAGTTTATCCTCCGGTGGCGGGAGGTTCGGGGAGCTGTTTTTT. Amino acid sequence: CASSLSSGGGRFGELFF.

This clone was recorded only once. CDR3 protein: CASSPRTQGFGETQYF. The DNA for the CDR3 is TGTGCCAGCTCACCACGGACACAGGGATTTGGCGAGACCCAGTACTTC. The gene calls are TRBV18 and TRBJ2-5; D might be TRBD1 (6 bases). This CDR3 has 16 amino acids. Germline V gives CDR1 KGHSH, CDR2 LQKENI. The V and J ends lost 1 base and 5 bases respectively, with 17 bases between them.

This rearrangement joins TRBV30 to TRBJ2-7; D is perhaps TRBD2 (7 bases). The CDR3 extends over 12 amino acids. Germline-derived CDR1 and CDR2 are GTSNPN and SVGIG (reference sequence). V lost 2 bases and J 6 bases, leaving 11 bases between the germline ends. CDR3 sequence (DNA): TGTGCCTGGAGTTTGGGGGGGCTCGAGCAGTACGTC. Translated, it gives CAWSLGGLEQYV.

This chain connects TRBV30 to TRBJ2-2; possibly TRBD2 for D (6 bases). The germline V gene encodes CDR1 GTSNPN and CDR2 SVGIG (reference sequence). This CDR3 is 20 amino acids long. V lost 4 bases to trimming and J lost 2 bases, with 29 bases between them. CDR3 protein: CAWIAVGRGPFATNTGELFF. The DNA for the CDR3 is TGTGCCTGGATAGCGGTGGGGCGGGGACCCTTCGCAACAAACACCGGGGAGCTGTTTTTT. The whole variable domain, remainder taken from reference TRBV30 and TRBJ2-2, is SQTIHQWPATLVQPVGSPLSLECTVEGTSNPNLYWYRQAAGRGLQLLFYSVGIGQISSEVPQNLSASRPQDRQFILSSKKLLLSDSGFYLCAWIAVGRGPFATNTGELFFGEGSRLTVL.

The V call is TRBV18, the J call TRBJ2-1, with 9 bases identical to TRBD2. Trimming took 3 bases from V and 5 from J; bases not matched to a gene: 11. The length of the CDR3 is 17 residues. Germline-derived CDR1 and CDR2 are KGHSH and LQKENI. CDR3 loop: CASSPLLPGLADNEQFF. CDR3 nucleotide sequence: TGTGCCAGCTCACCCTTGCTCCCGGGACTAGCCGACAATGAGCAGTTCTTC. Together with reference TRBV18 and TRBJ2-1, the CDR3 gives the full variable domain: NAGVMQNPRHLVRRRGQEARLRCSPMKGHSHVYWYRQLPEEGLKFMVYLQKENIIDESGMPKERFSAEFPKEGPSILRIQQVVRGDSAAYFCASSPLLPGLADNEQFFGPGTRLTVL.

The V gene is TRBV6-4, the J gene TRBJ2-7; TRBD1 agrees at 8 bases. This CDR3 has 13 residues. Looked up from germline, CDR1 is MRHNA and CDR2 is SNTAGT. V shed 6 bases, J shed 5 bases, and the junction held 6 bases outside the gene matches. Here the CDR3 reads CASRRTGLHEQYF. The CDR3 nucleotides read TGTGCCAGCAGGAGGACAGGGTTGCACGAGCAGTACTTC.

This clone has only one observation. The chain uses TRBV19 and TRBJ2-2; TRBD2 agrees at 8 bases. This CDR3 comprises 16 residues. Germline lookup yields CDR1 LNHDA and CDR2 SQIVND (reference sequence). J lost 0 bases, V lost 5 bases, and 5 bases had no gene match. CDR3 loop: CASSDRAGANTGELFF. In nucleotides, the CDR3 is TGTGCCAGTAGTGATCGAGCGGGAGCGAACACCGGGGAGCTGTTTTTT.

This chain links TRBV28 with TRBJ2-7, with a weak D call TRBD1 (5 bases). CDR1 and CDR2 (germline): MDHEN, SYDVKM. Trimming removed 4 bases at V and 5 bases at J, with 9 bases between. The CDR3 has 12 residues. CDR3 nucleotide sequence: TGTGCCAGCAGTTCACCAGGGCACGAGCAGTACGTC. Translation gives CASSSPGHEQYV.

This chain joins TRBV7-8 and TRBJ1-2; D is possibly TRBD1 (6 bases). Germline values: CDR1 SGHVS, CDR2 FQNEAQ. CDR3 length: 15 residues. V was clipped by 1 base and J by 4 bases, with 13 bases between them. CDR3 region: CASSLVGRGAYGYTF. As DNA, the CDR3 is TGTGCCAGCAGCTTAGTCGGGAGGGGGGCCTATGGCTACACCTTC.